This T cell receptor (beta chain) was profiled in a study of T cell responses to AZD1222 COVID-19 vaccine. Study-wide results and caveats: Dominant at 160-218 and 743-854, vaccine-associated CD4 TCRs also spanned spike. Among AZD1222 vaccinees, only six or seven were seropositive at baseline.

Profiled with immunoSEQ multiplex PCR; TCRdb holds only in-frame clones, not every one. The sample consists of more than 75,000 clones, 89% of them appearing once. J was trimmed by 6 bases and V by 6 bases; bases with no gene match: 7. The germline V gene encodes CDR1 ENHRY and CDR2 SYGVKD. The CDR3 extends over 13 amino acids. Points on this clone: Its antigen is not identified.

The TCR originated in an adult in good health. Sequences were derived from peripheral blood, sampled on day 0 of AZD1222 vaccination. The J gene is TRBJ2-7, the V gene TRBV10-3, with 8 bases identical to TRBD2. For the CDR3, the DNA is TGTGCCATCAGCATCATTCGGGGGGGCGAGCAGTACTTC. Translation: CAISIIRGGEQYF.